The sample holds a few counts of the clone carrying this TCR beta chain. The antigen is not known. TCRdb fed the reads into MiXCR, producing one record per CDR3 protein. The repertoire holds some 560,000 distinct CDR3 sequences, with about 40% as singletons. This CDR3 contains 14 residues. CDR1 SGHVS and CDR2 FQNEAQ come from the germline V gene. With 3 bases removed from V and 5 bases from J, the gap between germline ends came to 13 bases. This entry comes from a study of T cell repertoires in cytomegalovirus infection. About the study: It was recently identified HLA-C-restricted and well-studied HLA-B-restricted CMV epitopes that the study used. Notes on the study in general: Ex vivo responses were dominated by HLA-C-restricted CMV-specific TCR beta clonotypes. Identification of carriers of CMV plus the relevant HLA was achieved through cumulative public TCR beta family frequency.

The sequence derives from a human donor in good health (CMV status not recorded). Some clones in this sample may be carry-over from other donors' samples. The chain carries TRBV7-8 and TRBJ2-5; tentative D call: TRBD2 (6 bases). The sequencing used cultured PBMCs, collected from culture after CMV antigen stimulation. CDR3: CASSLVGGVETQYF. CDR3 sequence (DNA): TGTGCCAGCAGCTTGGTGGGGGGAGTTGAGACCCAGTACTTC.